The present T cell receptor (beta chain) was sequenced within a study of blood T cell repertoires in COVID-19. Study information: The United States, Italy and Spain were the sources of the acute and convalescent COVID-19 samples. T cells, B-cell-depleted T cells, or PBMCs supplied cDNA or gDNA.

Source study methods: Estimation of nucleated cell counts was performed using reference gene primer amplification. Measured with immunoSEQ multiplex PCR; TCRdb has only the in-frame clones, and not every one. V and J calls plus clone size are reproduced from that table; the DNA served to infer D and trimming. The sample shows about 180,000 clones, around 86% of them seen only once. With 3 bases clipped from V and 7 bases from J, the junction kept 8 bases outside the gene matches. This CDR3 spans 16 amino acids. Germline-derived CDR1 and CDR2 are MRHNA and SNTAGT. Source material: peripheral blood. The V gene is TRBV6-4, the J gene TRBJ2-1; 11 nucleotides match TRBD2. The TCR originated in a woman in her twenties or thirties with active or convalescent COVID-19. Here the CDR3 reads CASSEELAGVLNEQFF. The CDR3 region has the DNA TGTGCCAGCAGTGAAGAACTAGCGGGAGTTTTGAATGAGCAGTTCTTC.